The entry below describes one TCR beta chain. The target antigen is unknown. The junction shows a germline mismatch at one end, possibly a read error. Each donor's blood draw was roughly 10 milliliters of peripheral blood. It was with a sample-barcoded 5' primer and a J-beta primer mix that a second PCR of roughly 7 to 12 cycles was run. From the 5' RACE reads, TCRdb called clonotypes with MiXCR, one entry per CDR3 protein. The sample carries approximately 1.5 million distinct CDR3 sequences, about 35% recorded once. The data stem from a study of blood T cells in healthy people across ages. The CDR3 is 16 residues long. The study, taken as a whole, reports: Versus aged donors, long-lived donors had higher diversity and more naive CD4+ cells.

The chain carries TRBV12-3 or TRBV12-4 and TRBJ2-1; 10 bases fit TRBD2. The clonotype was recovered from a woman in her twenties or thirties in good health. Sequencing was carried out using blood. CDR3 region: CASRGLADKPGNGQFF. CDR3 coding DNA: TGTGCCAGCAGAGGACTAGCGGACAAGCCAGGCAATGGGCAGTTCTTC.